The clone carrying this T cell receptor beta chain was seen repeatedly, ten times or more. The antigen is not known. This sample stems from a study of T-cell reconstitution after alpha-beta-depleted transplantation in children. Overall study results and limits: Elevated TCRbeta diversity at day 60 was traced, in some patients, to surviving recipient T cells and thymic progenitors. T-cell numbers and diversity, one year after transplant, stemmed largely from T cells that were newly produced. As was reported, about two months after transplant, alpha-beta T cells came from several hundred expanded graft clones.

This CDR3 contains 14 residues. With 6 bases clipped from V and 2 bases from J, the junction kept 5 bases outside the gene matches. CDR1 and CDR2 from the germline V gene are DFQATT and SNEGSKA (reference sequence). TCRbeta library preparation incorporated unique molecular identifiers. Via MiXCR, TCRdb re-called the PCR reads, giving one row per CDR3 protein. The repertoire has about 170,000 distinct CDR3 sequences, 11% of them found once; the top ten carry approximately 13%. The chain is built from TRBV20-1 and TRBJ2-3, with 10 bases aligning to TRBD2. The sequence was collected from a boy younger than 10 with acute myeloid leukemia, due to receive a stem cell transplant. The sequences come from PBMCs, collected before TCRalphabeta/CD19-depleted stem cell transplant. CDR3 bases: TGCAGTGCACTTAGCGGGGGGAACACAGATACGCAGTATTTT. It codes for CSALSGGNTDTQYF.